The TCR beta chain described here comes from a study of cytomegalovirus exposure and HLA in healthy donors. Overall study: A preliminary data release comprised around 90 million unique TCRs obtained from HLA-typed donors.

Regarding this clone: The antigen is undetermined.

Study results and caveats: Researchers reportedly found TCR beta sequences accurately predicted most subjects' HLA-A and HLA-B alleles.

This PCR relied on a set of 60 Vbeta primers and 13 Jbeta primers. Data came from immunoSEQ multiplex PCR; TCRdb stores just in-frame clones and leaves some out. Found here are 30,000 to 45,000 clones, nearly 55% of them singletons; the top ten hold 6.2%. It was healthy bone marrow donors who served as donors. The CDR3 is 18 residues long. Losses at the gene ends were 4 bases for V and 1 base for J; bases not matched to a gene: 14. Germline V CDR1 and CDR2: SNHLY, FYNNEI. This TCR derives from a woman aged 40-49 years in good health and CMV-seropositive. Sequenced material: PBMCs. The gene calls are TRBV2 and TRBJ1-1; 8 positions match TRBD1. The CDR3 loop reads CASSVLVGQGRGNTEAFF. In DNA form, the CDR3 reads TGTGCCAGCAGTGTTCTAGTTGGACAGGGACGGGGGAACACTGAAGCTTTCTTT.